The 26 T cell receptor beta chains presented below share a single source sample, sequenced in a study of blood T cell repertoires in COVID-19. Assay: immunoSEQ multiplex PCR; the TCRdb copy retains only in-frame clones and omits some. The sample includes hundreds of thousands of clones, nearly 90% of them seen just once. What was sequenced was peripheral blood. The receptors originated from a woman younger than 30 who had recovered from COVID-19.

The chain joins TRBV11-2 to TRBJ2-5; 8 positions agree with TRBD2. Germline CDR1 reads SGHAT; CDR2 reads FQNNGV. The trim removed 3 bases at V and 1 base at J, leaving 10 bases unmatched. The CDR3 is made up of 17 amino acids. CDR3 coding DNA: TGTGCCAGCAGCTTGGGTATCTCGGGAGGGATCCAAGAGACCCAGTACTTC. Residues: CASSLGISGGIQETQYF. Full variable domain (rest looked up from reference TRBV11-2 and TRBJ2-5): EAGVAQSPRYKIIEKRQSVAFWCNPISGHATLYWYQQILGQGPKLLIQFQNNGVVDDSQLPKDRFSAERLKGVDSTLKIQPAKLEDSAVYLCASSLGISGGIQETQYFGPGTRLLVL.

This clone occurred a few times. The chain joins TRBV7-3 to TRBJ2-7, with 7 bases matching TRBD2. This CDR3 contains 16 residues. J gave up 0 bases and V 1 base, and 6 bases lay outside the gene matches. Germline assignment: CDR1 SGHTA and CDR2 FQGTGA. CDR3 region: CASSLSGGDYSYEQYF. CDR3 DNA sequence: TGTGCCAGCAGCTTAAGTGGGGGGGACTACTCCTACGAGCAGTACTTC.

The chain recombines TRBV7-3 with TRBJ2-7; D is perhaps TRBD1 (6 bases). In germline, CDR1 is SGHTA, CDR2 FQGTGA. Trimming left V 4 bases short and J 3 bases short, with 13 bases between. The CDR3 has 14 residues. The CDR3 sequence is CASSSGSGDYEQYF. In DNA form, the CDR3 reads TGTGCCAGCAGCTCTGGTTCAGGGGACTACGAGCAGTACTTC.

V and J are TRBV18 and TRBJ2-2; TRBD1 aligns across 8 bases. This CDR3 has 15 amino acids. V lost 1 base and J lost 3; bases outside the gene matches: 1. The V gene's germline CDR1 is KGHSH and CDR2 LQKENI. The chain's CDR3 is CASSPLQGDTGELFF. CDR3 DNA: TGTGCCAGCTCACCACTACAGGGGGACACCGGGGAGCTGTTTTTT.

The chain employs TRBV6-5 and TRBJ2-7, with D possibly being TRBD1 (6 bases). V shed 6 bases and J shed 6 bases, with 12 bases lying between them. This CDR3 comprises 12 residues. Looked up from germline, CDR1 is MNHEY and CDR2 is SVGAGI. CDR3 nucleotides: TGTGCCAGCAGCCTGGACAGACGCGAGCAGTACTTC. Its protein is CASSLDRREQYF.

V and J are TRBV6-5 and TRBJ2-3, with a possible D match to TRBD1 (6 bases). Germline CDR1 MNHEY, CDR2 SVGAGI. This CDR3 has 12 amino acids. Trimming shortened V by 7 bases and J by 1 base, and 6 bases separated the two germline ends. For the CDR3, the DNA is TGTGCCAGCAAGGGGGGCACAGATACGCAGTATTTT. Its protein is CASKGGTDTQYF.

The chain joins TRBV5-1 to TRBJ2-1; a weak D match, TRBD1 (6 bases). The V and J ends lost 7 bases and 3 bases respectively, with 17 bases between them. Germline CDR1 SGHRS, CDR2 YFSETQ. The CDR3 runs 15 residues. CDR3 protein: CASQNYGTNYNEQFF. Here the CDR3 DNA reads TGCGCCAGCCAGAATTACGGGACAAACTACAATGAGCAGTTCTTC. The variable domain in full, with the rest retrieved from reference TRBV5-1 and TRBJ2-1, is KAGVTQTPRYLIKTRGQQVTLSCSPISGHRSVSWYQQTPGQGLQFLFEYFSETQRNKGNFPGRFSGRQFSNSRSEMNVSTLELGDSALYLCASQNYGTNYNEQFFGPGTRLTVL.

The chain links TRBV27 to TRBJ1-6; 7 bases map to TRBD1. Germline lookup yields CDR1 MNHEY and CDR2 SMNVEV (reference sequence). The CDR3 contains 15 residues. The V segment lost 5 bases and the J segment 8 bases; nucleotides outside the gene matches: 9. The DNA for the CDR3 is TGTGCCAGCAGTGGATTCCAGGGGGTATATTCACCCCTCCACTTT. Protein product: CASSGFQGVYSPLHF.

The chain recombines TRBV7-9 with TRBJ2-1, with 10 bases lining up with TRBD1. CDR3 length: 15 amino acids. Germline loops: CDR1 SEHNR, CDR2 FQNEAQ (reference sequence). J gave up 7 bases and V 5 bases, and 8 bases lay outside the gene matches. In nucleotides, the CDR3 is TGTGCCAGCAGCCTCGGACAGGGGGAATCGAATGAGCAGTTCTTC. This codes for CASSLGQGESNEQFF.

The chain has TRBV19 and TRBJ2-3, with D possibly TRBD2 on 6 matching bases. The germline gives CDR1 LNHDA, CDR2 SQIVND (reference sequence). This CDR3 is 13 amino acids long. V lost 5 bases and J 1 base, leaving 7 bases between the germline ends. The CDR3 nucleotides are TGTGCCAGTAGTCCTAGCGGCACAGATACGCAGTATTTT. Translating gives CASSPSGTDTQYF.

The chain recombines TRBV27 with TRBJ2-3; 12 positions match TRBD2. The junction had 2 bases not matched to a gene; V was cut back by 2 bases and J by 2 bases. Germline values: CDR1 MNHEY, CDR2 SMNVEV (reference sequence). The CDR3 has 16 amino acids. This CDR3 is CASSLLAGGPTDTQYF. As DNA, the CDR3 is TGTGCCAGCAGTTTACTAGCGGGAGGGCCCACAGATACGCAGTATTTT.

The V and J genes are TRBV3-1 (or the pseudogene TRBV3-2) and TRBJ2-7; D remains ambiguous. The CDR3 runs 15 residues. The germline gives CDR1 LGHDT, CDR2 YNNKEL (reference sequence). The V end lost 1 base, the J end lost 0 bases, and 10 bases lay between the germline ends. CDR3 loop: CASSQGPRSSYEQYF. Written as DNA, the CDR3 is TGTGCCAGCAGCCAAGGGCCTCGATCCTCCTACGAGCAGTACTTC.

This chain joins TRBV19 and TRBJ1-2; 7 bases agree with TRBD1. This CDR3 has 13 residues. The V and J ends lost 5 bases and 4 bases, in that order; junction bases with no gene match: 4. CDR1 and CDR2 (germline): LNHDA, SQIVND (reference sequence). In DNA form, the CDR3 reads TGTGCCAGTAGTTCGGGACAGTTCTATGGCTACACCTTC. Its protein product is CASSSGQFYGYTF.

A single count supports this clone. This chain connects TRBV25-1 to TRBJ2-7; 7 nucleotides agree with TRBD1. From germline, CDR1 is MGHDK and CDR2 SYGVNS. The CDR3 sequence is 13 residues long. V was pared by 6 bases and J by 2 bases, with 4 bases of the junction left unmatched. The CDR3 DNA reads TGTGCCAGCAGCGGGGACAGACCCTACGAGCAGTACTTC. It yields the protein CASSGDRPYEQYF.

The rearrangement uses TRBV20-1 and TRBJ2-3, with D hard to call. Trimming pared 3 bases from V and 1 base from J, leaving 11 bases between. The germline V gene encodes CDR1 DFQATT and CDR2 SNEGSKA (reference sequence). This CDR3 comprises 14 residues. The chain's CDR3 is CSASTLTGTDTQYF. CDR3 nucleotides: TGCAGTGCTAGTACGCTTACGGGCACAGATACGCAGTATTTT.

The CDR3 sequence is CASSFGQGRDTQYF. The CDR3 DNA reads as TGTGCCAGCAGCTTTGGACAGGGGAGAGATACGCAGTATTTT. The rearrangement uses TRBV5-6 and TRBJ2-3, with 9 positions matching TRBD1. Per germline, CDR1 SGHDT and CDR2 YYEEEE. The CDR3 runs 14 residues. After removal of 2 bases from V and 5 bases from J, the junction contained 3 bases not matched to a gene.

V gene TRBV4-2 combines with J gene TRBJ2-1; 11 nucleotides agree with TRBD2. The CDR3 covers 22 residues. Germline CDR1 LGHNA, CDR2 YNFKEQ. V lost 2 bases and J lost 3; bases outside the gene matches: 21. The CDR3 here is CASSQPSPLLLGLAASYNEQFF. For the CDR3, the DNA is TGTGCCAGCAGCCAACCCTCACCCCTCCTCTTGGGACTAGCGGCAAGCTACAATGAGCAGTTCTTC.

Notes on this clone: The junction shows a germline mismatch at one end, possibly a read error. This sample includes further DNA sequences coding for the same CDR3. The chain couples TRBV5-1 to TRBJ2-5, with 9 positions matching TRBD2. The CDR3 has 16 residues. CDR1 is SGHRS and CDR2 is YFSETQ in the germline V gene. In DNA, the CDR3 is TGCGCTAGCAGCCGGATAGCGGGAGCTACCTCAGAGACCCAGTACTTC. This sequence encodes CASSRIAGATSETQYF.

This clone was counted once. This chain uses TRBV5-4 with TRBJ2-3, with 8 bases fitting TRBD2. The CDR3 has 14 amino acids. The germline gives CDR1 SGHNT, CDR2 YYREEE (reference sequence). The V gene end was trimmed by 0 bases and the J gene end by 5 bases; junction bases not matched to a gene: 2. CDR3 coding DNA: TGTGCCAGCAGCTTGGTACGGGAGGGAGATACGCAGTATTTT. Its translation: CASSLVREGDTQYF. The full variable domain, with the rest looked up from reference TRBV5-4 and TRBJ2-3, is ETGVTQSPTHLIKTRGQQVTLRCSSQSGHNTVSWYQQALGQGPQFIFQYYREEENGRGNFPPRFSGLQFPNYSSELNVNALELDDSALYLCASSLVREGDTQYFGPGTRLTVL.

The V and J genes are TRBV7-3 and TRBJ1-1, with 7 bases that match TRBD1. This CDR3 is built from 12 residues. Losses at the gene ends were 5 bases for V and 12 bases for J; bases not matched to a gene: 9. Germline-derived CDR1 and CDR2 are SGHTA and FQGTGA. CDR3 in DNA: TGTGCCAGCAGCCAGGACGGGACAGTTACTTTCTTT. Protein product: CASSQDGTVTFF.

V is TRBV9 and J is TRBJ2-3; D not resolved. Trimming took off 0 bases at V and 3 bases at J, with 8 bases between the two ends. CDR3 length equals 14 residues. CDR1 is SGDLS, CDR2 YYNGEE, per germline. In nucleotides, the CDR3 is TGTGCCAGCAGCGTAGCGCCGCGAACAGATACGCAGTATTTT. Encoded protein: CASSVAPRTDTQYF.

V usage is TRBV7-7 and J usage is TRBJ2-1, with a tentative D call TRBD2 (5 bases). CDR1 is SSHAT, CDR2 FNYEAQ, per germline (reference sequence). The CDR3 runs 15 residues. The V end lost 1 base, the J end lost 2 bases, and 9 bases lay between the germline ends. CDR3 region: CASSLEGVPYNEQFF. CDR3 in DNA: TGTGCCAGCAGCTTAGAGGGAGTACCCTACAATGAGCAGTTCTTC.

The chain has TRBV6-2 or TRBV6-3 and TRBJ2-1; 9 bases line up with TRBD2. The CDR3 has 13 amino acids. The germline gives CDR1 MNHEY, CDR2 SVGEGT. Losses at the gene ends were 9 bases for V and 3 bases for J; bases not matched to a gene: 3. This chain's CDR3 is CASSGSIYNEQFF. CDR3 nucleotides: TGTGCCAGTAGCGGGAGTATCTACAATGAGCAGTTCTTC.

In its sample, this clone was seen once. The chain joins TRBV5-1 to TRBJ1-5; TRBD1 matches 9 bases. The CDR3 contains 18 residues. The germline CDR1 and CDR2 sequences are SGHRS and YFSETQ. Trimming cost V 6 bases and J 0 bases; bases outside gene matches: 13. CDR3 protein: CASIRGTGKEGSNQPQHF. The CDR3 nucleotides read TGCGCCAGCATACGTGGGACAGGGAAGGAAGGTAGCAATCAGCCCCAGCATTTT.

The rearrangement uses TRBV6-2 or TRBV6-3 and TRBJ2-7; 8 bases agree with TRBD1. Trimming at V came to 3 bases and at J to 2 bases, leaving 9 bases not matched to a gene. Germline CDR1 is MNHEY and CDR2 is SVGEGT. The CDR3 length is 16 residues. This CDR3 is CASSYQQTGGPYEQYF. CDR3 in DNA: TGTGCCAGCAGTTATCAGCAAACAGGGGGACCCTACGAGCAGTACTTC.

V gene TRBV30 combines with J gene TRBJ1-1; 7 positions match TRBD1. CDR3 length: 15 amino acids. With V trimmed by 0 bases and J by 1 base, 5 bases remained unmatched. Germline lookup yields CDR1 GTSNPN and CDR2 SVGIG (reference sequence). The CDR3 sequence is CAWSVPGTENTEAFF. In DNA, the CDR3 is TGTGCCTGGAGTGTACCTGGGACAGAGAACACTGAAGCTTTCTTT.